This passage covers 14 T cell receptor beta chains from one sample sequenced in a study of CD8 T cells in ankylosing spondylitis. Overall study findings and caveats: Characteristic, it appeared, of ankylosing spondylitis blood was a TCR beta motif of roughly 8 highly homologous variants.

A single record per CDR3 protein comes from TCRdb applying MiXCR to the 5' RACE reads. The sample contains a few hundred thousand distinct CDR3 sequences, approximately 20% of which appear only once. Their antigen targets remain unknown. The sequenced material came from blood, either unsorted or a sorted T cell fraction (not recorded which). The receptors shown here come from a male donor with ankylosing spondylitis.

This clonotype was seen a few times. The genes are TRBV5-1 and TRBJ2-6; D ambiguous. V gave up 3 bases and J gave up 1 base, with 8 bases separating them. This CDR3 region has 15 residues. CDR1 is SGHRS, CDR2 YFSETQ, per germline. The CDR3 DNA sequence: TGCGCCAGCAGCTCAGAGGTATCTGGGGCCAACGTCCTGACTTTC. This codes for CASSSEVSGANVLTF.

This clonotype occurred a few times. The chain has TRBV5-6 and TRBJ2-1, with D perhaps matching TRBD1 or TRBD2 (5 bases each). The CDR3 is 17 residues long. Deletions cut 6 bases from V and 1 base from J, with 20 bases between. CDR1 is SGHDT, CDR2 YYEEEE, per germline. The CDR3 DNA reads TGTGCCAGCATGGGGGTCATAGCTTTGGCTTCCTACAATGAGCAGTTCTTC. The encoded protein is CASMGVIALASYNEQFF.

CDR3 in amino acids: CASSLAEANEQFF. As DNA, the CDR3 is TGTGCCAGCAGCTTGGCGGAGGCGAATGAGCAGTTCTTC. The V gene is TRBV7-7, the J gene TRBJ2-1, with a possible D match to TRBD2 (5 bases). The CDR3 runs 13 residues. Germline V lookup: CDR1 SSHAT, CDR2 FNYEAQ (reference sequence). V lost 3 bases to trimming and J lost 7 bases, with 10 bases between them.

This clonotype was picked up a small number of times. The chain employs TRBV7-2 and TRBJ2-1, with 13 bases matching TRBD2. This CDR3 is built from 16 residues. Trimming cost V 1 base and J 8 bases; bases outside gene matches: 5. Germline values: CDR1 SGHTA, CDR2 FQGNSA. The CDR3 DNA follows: TGTGCCAGCAGCTTAGGACTAGCGGGAGGTTTCGATGAGCAGTTCTTC. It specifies CASSLGLAGGFDEQFF.

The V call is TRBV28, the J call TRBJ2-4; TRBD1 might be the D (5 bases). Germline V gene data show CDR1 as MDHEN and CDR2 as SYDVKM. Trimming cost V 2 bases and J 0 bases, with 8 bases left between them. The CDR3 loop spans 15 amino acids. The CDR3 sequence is CASSLARVAKNIQYF. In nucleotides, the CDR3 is TGTGCCAGCAGTTTAGCCAGGGTAGCCAAAAACATTCAGTACTTC. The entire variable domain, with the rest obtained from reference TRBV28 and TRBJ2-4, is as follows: DVKVTQSSRYLVKRTGEKVFLECVQDMDHENMFWYRQDPGLGLRLIYFSYDVKMKEKGDIPEGYSVSREKKERFSLILESASTNQTSMYLCASSLARVAKNIQYFGAGTRLSVL.

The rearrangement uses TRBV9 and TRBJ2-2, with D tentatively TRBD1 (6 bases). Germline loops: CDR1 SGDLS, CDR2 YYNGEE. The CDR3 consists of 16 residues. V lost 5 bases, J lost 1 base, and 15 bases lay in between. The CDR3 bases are TGTGCCAGCAGTCGCCCCTCGGGACAGAACACCGGGGAGCTGTTTTTT. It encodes CASSRPSGQNTGELFF.

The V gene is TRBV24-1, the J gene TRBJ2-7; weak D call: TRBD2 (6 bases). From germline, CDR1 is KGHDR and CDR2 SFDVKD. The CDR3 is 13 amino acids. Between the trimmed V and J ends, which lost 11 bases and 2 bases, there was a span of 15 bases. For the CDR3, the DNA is TGTGCCAACCCGGGAGCGATTCCCTACGAGCAGTACTTC. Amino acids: CANPGAIPYEQYF.

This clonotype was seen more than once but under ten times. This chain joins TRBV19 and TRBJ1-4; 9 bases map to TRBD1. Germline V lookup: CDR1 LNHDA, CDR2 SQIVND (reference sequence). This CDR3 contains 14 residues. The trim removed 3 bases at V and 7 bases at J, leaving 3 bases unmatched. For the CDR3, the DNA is TGTGCCAGTAGTATCGGGACAGGGACTGAAAAACTGTTTTTT. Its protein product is CASSIGTGTEKLFF.

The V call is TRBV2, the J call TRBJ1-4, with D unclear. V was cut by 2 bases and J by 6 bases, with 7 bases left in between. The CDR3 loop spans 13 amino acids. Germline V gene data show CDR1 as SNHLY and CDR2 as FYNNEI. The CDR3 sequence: CASSERSDEKLFF. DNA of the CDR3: TGTGCCAGCAGTGAACGGTCGGATGAAAAACTGTTTTTT.

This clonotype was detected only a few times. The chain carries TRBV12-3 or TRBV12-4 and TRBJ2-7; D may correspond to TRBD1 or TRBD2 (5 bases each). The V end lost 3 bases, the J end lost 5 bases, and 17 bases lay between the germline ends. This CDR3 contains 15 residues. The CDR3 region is CASSFQGPIGDEQYF. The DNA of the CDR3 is TGTGCCAGCAGTTTTCAGGGTCCGATCGGGGACGAGCAGTACTTC.

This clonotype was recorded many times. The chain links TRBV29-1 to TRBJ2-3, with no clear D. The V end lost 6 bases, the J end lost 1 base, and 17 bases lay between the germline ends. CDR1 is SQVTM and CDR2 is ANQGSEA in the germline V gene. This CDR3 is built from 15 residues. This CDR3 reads CSVQTQFPGTDTQYF. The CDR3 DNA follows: TGCAGCGTACAAACACAGTTCCCAGGCACAGATACGCAGTATTTT.

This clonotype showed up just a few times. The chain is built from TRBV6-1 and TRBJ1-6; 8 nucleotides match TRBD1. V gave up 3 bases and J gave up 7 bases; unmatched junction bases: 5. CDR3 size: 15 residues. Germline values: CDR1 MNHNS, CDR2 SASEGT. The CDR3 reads CASSDLWTGNSPLHF. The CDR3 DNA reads TGTGCCAGCAGTGACCTCTGGACAGGGAATTCACCCCTCCACTTT.

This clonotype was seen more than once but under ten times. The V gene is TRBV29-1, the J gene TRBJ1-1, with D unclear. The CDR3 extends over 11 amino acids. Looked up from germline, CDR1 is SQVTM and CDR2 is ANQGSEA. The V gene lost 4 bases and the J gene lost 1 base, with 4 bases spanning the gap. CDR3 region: CSVAENTEAFF. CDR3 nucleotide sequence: TGCAGCGTTGCGGAGAACACTGAAGCTTTCTTT.

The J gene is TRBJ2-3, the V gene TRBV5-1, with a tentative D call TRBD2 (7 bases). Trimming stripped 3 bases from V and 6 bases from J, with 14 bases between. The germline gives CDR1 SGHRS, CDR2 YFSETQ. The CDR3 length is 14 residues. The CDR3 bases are TGCGCCAGCAGCTCCCTACAGGGAGGGGATACGCAGTATTTT. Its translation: CASSSLQGGDTQYF.